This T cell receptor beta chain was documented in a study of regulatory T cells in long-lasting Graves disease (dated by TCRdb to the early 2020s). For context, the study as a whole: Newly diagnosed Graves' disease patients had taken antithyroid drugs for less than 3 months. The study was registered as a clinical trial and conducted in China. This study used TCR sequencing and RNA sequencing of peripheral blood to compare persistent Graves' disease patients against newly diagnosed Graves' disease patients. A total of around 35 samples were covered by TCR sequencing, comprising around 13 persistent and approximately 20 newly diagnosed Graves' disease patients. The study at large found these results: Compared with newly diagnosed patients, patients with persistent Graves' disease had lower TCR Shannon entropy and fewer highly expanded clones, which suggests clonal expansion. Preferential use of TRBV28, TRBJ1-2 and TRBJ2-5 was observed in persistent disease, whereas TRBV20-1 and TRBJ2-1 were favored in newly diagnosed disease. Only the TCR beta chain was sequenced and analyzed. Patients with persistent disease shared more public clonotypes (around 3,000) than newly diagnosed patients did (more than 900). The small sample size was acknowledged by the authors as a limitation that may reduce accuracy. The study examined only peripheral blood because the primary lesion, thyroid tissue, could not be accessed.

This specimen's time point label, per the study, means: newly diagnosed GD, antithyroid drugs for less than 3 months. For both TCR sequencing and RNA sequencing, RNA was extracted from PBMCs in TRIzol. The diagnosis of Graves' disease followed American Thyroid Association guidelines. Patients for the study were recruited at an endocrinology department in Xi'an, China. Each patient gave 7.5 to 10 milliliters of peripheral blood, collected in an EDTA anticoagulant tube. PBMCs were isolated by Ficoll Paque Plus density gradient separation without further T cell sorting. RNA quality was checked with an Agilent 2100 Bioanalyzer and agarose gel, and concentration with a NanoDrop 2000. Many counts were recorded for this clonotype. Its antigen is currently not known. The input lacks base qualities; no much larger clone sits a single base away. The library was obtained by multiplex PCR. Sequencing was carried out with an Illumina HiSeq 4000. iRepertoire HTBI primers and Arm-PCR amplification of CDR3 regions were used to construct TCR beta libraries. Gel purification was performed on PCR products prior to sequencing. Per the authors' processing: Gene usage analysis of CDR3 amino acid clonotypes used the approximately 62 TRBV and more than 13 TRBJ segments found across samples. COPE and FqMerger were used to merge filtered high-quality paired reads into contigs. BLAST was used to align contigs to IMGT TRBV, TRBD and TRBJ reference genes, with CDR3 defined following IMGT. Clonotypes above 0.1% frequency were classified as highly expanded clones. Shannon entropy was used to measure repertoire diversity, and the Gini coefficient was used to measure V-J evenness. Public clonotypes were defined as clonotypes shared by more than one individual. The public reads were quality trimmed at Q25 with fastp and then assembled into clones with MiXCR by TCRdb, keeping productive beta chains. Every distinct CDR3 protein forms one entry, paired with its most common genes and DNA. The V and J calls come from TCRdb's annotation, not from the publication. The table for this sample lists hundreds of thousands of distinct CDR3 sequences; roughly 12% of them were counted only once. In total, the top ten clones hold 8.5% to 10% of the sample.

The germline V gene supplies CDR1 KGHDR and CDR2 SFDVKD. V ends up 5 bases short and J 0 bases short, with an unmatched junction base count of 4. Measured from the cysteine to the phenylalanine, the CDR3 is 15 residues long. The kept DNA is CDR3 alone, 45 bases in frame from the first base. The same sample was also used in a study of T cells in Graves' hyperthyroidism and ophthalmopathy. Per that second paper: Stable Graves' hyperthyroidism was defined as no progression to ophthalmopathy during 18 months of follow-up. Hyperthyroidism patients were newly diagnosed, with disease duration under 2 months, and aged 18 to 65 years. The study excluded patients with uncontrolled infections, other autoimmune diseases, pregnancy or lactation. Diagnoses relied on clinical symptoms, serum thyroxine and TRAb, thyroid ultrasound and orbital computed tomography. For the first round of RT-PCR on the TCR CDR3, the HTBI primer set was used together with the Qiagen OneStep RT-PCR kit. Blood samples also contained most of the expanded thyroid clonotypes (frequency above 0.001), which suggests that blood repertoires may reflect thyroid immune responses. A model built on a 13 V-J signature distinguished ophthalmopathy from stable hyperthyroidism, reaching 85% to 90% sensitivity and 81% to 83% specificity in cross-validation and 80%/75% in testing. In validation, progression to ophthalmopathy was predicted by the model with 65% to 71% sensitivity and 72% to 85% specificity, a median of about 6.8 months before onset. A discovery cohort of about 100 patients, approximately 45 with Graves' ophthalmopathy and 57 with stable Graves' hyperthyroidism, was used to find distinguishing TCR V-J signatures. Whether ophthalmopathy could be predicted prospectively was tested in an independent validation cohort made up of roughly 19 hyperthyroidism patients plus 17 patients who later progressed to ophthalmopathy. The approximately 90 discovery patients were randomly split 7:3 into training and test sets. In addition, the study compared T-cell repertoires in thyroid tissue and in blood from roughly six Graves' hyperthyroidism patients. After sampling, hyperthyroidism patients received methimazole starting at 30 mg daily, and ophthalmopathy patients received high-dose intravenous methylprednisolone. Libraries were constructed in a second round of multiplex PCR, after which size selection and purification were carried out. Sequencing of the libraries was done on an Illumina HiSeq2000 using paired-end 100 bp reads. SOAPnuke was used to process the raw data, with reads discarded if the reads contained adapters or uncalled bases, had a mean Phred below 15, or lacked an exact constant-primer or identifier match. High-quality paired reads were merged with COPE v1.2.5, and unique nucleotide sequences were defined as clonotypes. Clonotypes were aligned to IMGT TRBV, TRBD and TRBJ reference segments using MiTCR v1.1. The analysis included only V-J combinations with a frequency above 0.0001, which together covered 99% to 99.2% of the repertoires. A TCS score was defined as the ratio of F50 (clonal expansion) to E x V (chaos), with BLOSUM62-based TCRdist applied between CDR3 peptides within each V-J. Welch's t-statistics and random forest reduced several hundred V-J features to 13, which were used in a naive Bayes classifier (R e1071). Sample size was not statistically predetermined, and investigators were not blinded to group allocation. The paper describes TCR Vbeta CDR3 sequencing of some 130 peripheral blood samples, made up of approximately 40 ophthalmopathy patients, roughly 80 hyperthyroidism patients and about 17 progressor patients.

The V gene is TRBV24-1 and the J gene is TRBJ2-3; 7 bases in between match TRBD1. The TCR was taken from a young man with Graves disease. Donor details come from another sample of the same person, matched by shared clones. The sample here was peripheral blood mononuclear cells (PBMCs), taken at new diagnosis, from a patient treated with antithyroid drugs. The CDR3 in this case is CATSGGGKSTDTQYF. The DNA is TGTGCCACCAGTGGAGGGGGCAAAAGCACAGATACGCAGTATTTT.